This T cell receptor (beta chain) derives from a study of a mutant IDH1 vaccine in newly diagnosed glioma. Time point given: week 23, last vaccination. Doses comprised 300 ug of mutant IDH1 20-mer peptide each, plus topical imiquimod. The V end lost 2 bases, the J end lost 9 bases, and 11 bases lay between the germline ends. Per germline, CDR1 MDHEN and CDR2 SYDVKM. The CDR3 sequence is 12 residues long. Here immunoSEQ multiplex PCR was the method, and the copy in TCRdb shows in-frame clones only, minus some. Of around 60,000 clones listed, around 84% were seen once; the top ten hold roughly 4%. Points on this clone: The antigen is undetermined.

Sequences were derived from PBMCs, sampled from a glioma patient whose treatment included an IDH1 peptide vaccine. The TCR was taken from a man aged 25 to 40 with glioma. V usage is TRBV28 and J usage is TRBJ2-7; D is possibly TRBD2 (6 bases). The CDR3 is CASSLRLVGQYF. The CDR3 DNA is TGTGCCAGCAGTTTAAGACTAGTAGGGCAGTACTTC.